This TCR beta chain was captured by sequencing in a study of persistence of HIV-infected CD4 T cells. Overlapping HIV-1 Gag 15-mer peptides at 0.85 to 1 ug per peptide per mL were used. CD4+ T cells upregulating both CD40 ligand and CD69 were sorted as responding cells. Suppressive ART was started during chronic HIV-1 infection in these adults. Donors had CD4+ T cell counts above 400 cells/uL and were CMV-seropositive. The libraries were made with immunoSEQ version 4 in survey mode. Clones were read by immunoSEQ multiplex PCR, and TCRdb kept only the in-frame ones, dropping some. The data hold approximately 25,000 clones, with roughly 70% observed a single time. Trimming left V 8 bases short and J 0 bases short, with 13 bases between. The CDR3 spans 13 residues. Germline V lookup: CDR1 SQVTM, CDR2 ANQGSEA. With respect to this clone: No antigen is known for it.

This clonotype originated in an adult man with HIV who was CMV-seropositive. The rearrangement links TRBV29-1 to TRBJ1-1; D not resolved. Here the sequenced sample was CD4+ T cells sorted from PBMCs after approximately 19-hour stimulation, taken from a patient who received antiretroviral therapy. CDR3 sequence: CSYNEGLNTEAFF. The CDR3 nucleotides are TGCAGCTATAACGAGGGCTTGAACACTGAAGCTTTCTTT.